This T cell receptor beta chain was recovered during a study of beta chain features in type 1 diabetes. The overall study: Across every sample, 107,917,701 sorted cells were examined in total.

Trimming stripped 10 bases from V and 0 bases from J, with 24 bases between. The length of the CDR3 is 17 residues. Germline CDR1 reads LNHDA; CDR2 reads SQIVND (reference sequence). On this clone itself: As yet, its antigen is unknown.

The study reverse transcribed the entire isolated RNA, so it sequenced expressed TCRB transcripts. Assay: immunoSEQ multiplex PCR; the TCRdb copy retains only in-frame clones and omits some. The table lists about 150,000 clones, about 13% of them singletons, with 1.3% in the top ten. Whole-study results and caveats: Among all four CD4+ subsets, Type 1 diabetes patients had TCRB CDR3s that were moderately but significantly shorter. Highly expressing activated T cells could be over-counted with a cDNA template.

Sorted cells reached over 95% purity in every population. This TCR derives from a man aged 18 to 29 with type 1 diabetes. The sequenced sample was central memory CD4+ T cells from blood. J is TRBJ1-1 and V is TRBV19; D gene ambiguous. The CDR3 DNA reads TGTGCCACCCGAGGAGCGCAGTACCTAAGCATGAACACTGAAGCTTTCTTT. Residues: CATRGAQYLSMNTEAFF.